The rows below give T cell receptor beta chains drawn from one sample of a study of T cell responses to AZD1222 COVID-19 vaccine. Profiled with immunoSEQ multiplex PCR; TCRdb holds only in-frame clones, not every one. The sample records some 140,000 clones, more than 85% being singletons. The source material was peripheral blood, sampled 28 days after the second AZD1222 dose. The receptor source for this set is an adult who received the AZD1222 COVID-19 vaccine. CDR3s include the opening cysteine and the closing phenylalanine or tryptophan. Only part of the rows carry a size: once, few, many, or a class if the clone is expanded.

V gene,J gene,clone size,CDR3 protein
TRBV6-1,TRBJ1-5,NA,CASSEARGDQPQHF
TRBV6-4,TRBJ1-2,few,CASSDNPVHGYTF
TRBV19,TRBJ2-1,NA,CASSIREGAVYNEQFF
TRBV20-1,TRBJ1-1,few,CSARTDTEAFF
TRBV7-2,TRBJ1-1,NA,CASSLEHGMNTEAFF
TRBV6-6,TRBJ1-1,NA,CASRRYGTGGAGTEAFF
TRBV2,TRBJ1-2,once,CASSGTGQGDYGYTF
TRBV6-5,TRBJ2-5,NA,CASSLSLEETQYF
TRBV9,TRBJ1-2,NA,CASSLTGTDYGYTF
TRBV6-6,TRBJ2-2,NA,CASSLAPNTGELFF
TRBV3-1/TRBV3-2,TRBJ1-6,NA,CASSQDSGYSPLHF
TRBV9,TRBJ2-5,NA,CASSVDGLPGSQETQYF
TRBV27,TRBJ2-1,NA,CASSFVDRDNEQFF
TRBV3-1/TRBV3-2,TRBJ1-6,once,CASSQEGTNSPLHF
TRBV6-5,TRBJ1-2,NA,CASSYSILDNYGYTF
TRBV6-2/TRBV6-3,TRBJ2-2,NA,CASSAPPHGGRVTGELFF
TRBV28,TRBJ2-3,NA,CASSLLAGGASDTQYF
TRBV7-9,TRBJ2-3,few,CASSLADTQYF
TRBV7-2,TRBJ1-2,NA,CASSPRTGILNYGYTF
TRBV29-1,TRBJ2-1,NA,CSVRQGRNEQFF
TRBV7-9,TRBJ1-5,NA,CASSPPGSNQPQHF
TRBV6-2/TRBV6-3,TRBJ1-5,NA,CASSYEGWQPQHF
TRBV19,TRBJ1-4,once,CASSIVDRNEKLFF
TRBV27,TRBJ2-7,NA,CASRPRGTGGFQYF
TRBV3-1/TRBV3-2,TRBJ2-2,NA,CASSLPGQGSAGELFF
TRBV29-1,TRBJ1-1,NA,CSVEEHENTEAFF
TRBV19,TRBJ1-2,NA,CASSIGHGDRAFGYTF
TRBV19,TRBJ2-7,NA,CASSMVPDYEQYF
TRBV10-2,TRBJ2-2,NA,CASRRYRDTGELFF
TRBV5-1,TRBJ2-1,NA,CASSGGTSGHNEQFF
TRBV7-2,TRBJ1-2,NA,CASSTDREKGDGYTF
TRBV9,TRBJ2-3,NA,CASSNRDSTDTQYF
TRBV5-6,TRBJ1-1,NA,CASSFRDRVEWSTEAFF
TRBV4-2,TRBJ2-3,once,CASSQEGTSGGHTDTQYF
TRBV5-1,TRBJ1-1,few,CASSLLGTGRQGAFF
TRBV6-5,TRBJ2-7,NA,CASSLRTSGVYEQYF
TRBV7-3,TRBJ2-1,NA,CASSPDWGGRAIF
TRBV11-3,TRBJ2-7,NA,CASNTGTENTYEQYF
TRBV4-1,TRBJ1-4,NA,CASSQGVGVGEKLFF
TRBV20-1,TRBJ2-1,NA,CSASTGLAGTNEQFF
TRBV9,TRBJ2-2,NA,CASSPPFFGTANTGELFF
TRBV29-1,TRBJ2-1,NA,CSVASGSNEQFF
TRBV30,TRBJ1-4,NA,CAWDRGREKLFF